The 27 T cell receptor beta chains below were found in one sample sequenced in a study of CD8+ T cells in alopecia areata (dated by TCRdb to 2016 to 2019). The meaning of the sample's time point label: 24 weeks on oral tofacitinib. The treatment or condition label corresponds to: oral pan-JAK inhibitor, 5-10 mg twice daily. Library construction relied on the immunoSEQ multiplex PCR assay. RNA was extracted from all samples and reverse transcribed into cDNA as template for TCR sequencing. TCRdb holds this immuneACCESS table with in-frame rearrangements only. Some clones are missing; in checked studies, unresolved V genes explain under half, and the rest has no known cause. The sample yields over 150,000 clones; 53% were counted once. 10% to 12% of the sample goes to the ten largest clones. Material: CD8+ T cells sorted from blood, obtained at week 24, from a patient treated with tofacitinib. The receptor set was obtained from a human donor with alopecia areata.

This clone was seen only once. The same CDR3 arises from other DNA sequences in this sample as well. The V call is TRBV30, the J call TRBJ2-7; D ambiguous. V lost 0 bases to trimming and J lost 4 bases, with 7 bases between them. This CDR3 region has 12 residues. In germline, CDR1 is GTSNPN, CDR2 SVGIG (reference sequence). CDR3 nucleotides: TGTGCCTGGAGTGTCGGCGGATACGAGCAGTACTTC. It yields the protein CAWSVGGYEQYF.

This clone has just a few counts. CDR3 nucleotides: TGTGCCAGCAGCTCCGGGACAGGGTGGAACGAGCAGTACTTC. Translated, it gives CASSSGTGWNEQYF. The rearrangement uses TRBV13 and TRBJ2-7; 9 nucleotides match TRBD1. Germline values: CDR1 PRHDT, CDR2 FYEKMQ (reference sequence). The length of the CDR3 is 14 residues. Unmatched junction bases numbered 6, after V lost 4 bases and J lost 5 bases.

This clone was picked up a small number of times. The chain combines TRBV29-1 with TRBJ1-1; D is possibly TRBD1 (6 bases). The CDR3 runs 12 residues. Germline V lookup: CDR1 SQVTM, CDR2 ANQGSEA. V lost 6 bases and J lost 3, with 11 bases in between. CDR3 sequence reads: CSVQRGDTEAFF. CDR3 nucleotides: TGCAGCGTACAAAGGGGGGACACTGAAGCTTTCTTT.

The chain is built from TRBV5-1 and TRBJ2-1; D gene uncertain. CDR1 and CDR2 (germline): SGHRS, YFSETQ. V shed 2 bases and J shed 4 bases, with 7 bases lying between them. The CDR3 is made up of 13 amino acids. CDR3 amino acids: CASSLTLYNEQFF. The CDR3 DNA follows: TGCGCCAGCAGCTTAACGCTATACAATGAGCAGTTCTTC. Variable domain in full (rest from reference TRBV5-1 and TRBJ2-1): KAGVTQTPRYLIKTRGQQVTLSCSPISGHRSVSWYQQTPGQGLQFLFEYFSETQRNKGNFPGRFSGRQFSNSRSEMNVSTLELGDSALYLCASSLTLYNEQFFGPGTRLTVL.

The chain carries TRBV5-4 and TRBJ1-1, with D maybe TRBD1 (5 bases). The germline V gene has CDR1 SGHNT and CDR2 YYREEE (reference sequence). The V and J ends lost 3 bases and 4 bases respectively, with 10 bases between them. This CDR3 is 13 amino acids long. The CDR3 DNA reads as TGTGCCAGCAGCTCCGGGGCGGCCACTGAAGCTTTCTTT. Residues: CASSSGAATEAFF.

Notes on this clone: Different DNA sequences within this sample yield the same CDR3. The V and J genes are TRBV5-1 and TRBJ2-7; 10 bases fit TRBD1. The CDR3 length is 15 residues. Per germline, CDR1 SGHRS and CDR2 YFSETQ. V lost 4 bases and J lost 4; bases outside the gene matches: 8. CDR3 sequence reads: CASSELPGQGYEQYF. The CDR3 DNA is TGCGCCAGCAGCGAGCTACCGGGACAGGGGTACGAGCAGTACTTC.

As for this clone: This specimen includes other DNA sequences encoding the same CDR3. The chain combines TRBV30 with TRBJ1-1; no reliable D call. CDR1 GTSNPN and CDR2 SVGIG come from the germline V gene (reference sequence). CDR3 length: 13 amino acids. Trimming stripped 2 bases from V and 0 bases from J, with 7 bases between. The DNA for the CDR3 is TGTGCCTGGAGTATAGGGATGAACACTGAAGCTTTCTTT. Its translation is CAWSIGMNTEAFF.

The chain links TRBV30 to TRBJ2-2; D gene unclear. Germline V gene lookup returns CDR1 GTSNPN and CDR2 SVGIG (reference sequence). With 4 bases removed from V and 6 bases from J, the gap between germline ends came to 9 bases. CDR3 length equals 12 residues. The CDR3 nucleotides are TGTGCCTGGACTTTGGGTTCCGGGGAGCTGTTTTTT. Amino acid sequence: CAWTLGSGELFF.

The rearrangement joins TRBV7-8 to TRBJ2-5; tentative D call: TRBD1 (5 bases). The CDR3 extends over 14 amino acids. The V end lost 5 bases, the J end lost 2 bases, and 12 bases lay between the germline ends. Per germline, CDR1 SGHVS and CDR2 FQNEAQ. The CDR3 nucleotides read TGTGCCAGCAGCGGCAGACAGCTACAAGAGACCCAGTACTTC. Its protein is CASSGRQLQETQYF.

CDR3 protein: CASSQEEARTGELFF. DNA for the CDR3: TGCGCCAGCAGCCAAGAGGAGGCGAGGACCGGGGAGCTGTTTTTT. The chain combines TRBV4-3 with TRBJ2-2; a possible D gene is TRBD2 (5 bases). Germline lookup yields CDR1 LGHNA and CDR2 YSLEER. The CDR3 sequence is 15 residues long. Trimming stripped 0 bases from V and 5 bases from J, with 10 bases between.

The chain employs TRBV7-8 and TRBJ1-5; TRBD1 aligns across 7 bases. Germline assignment: CDR1 SGHVS and CDR2 FQNEAQ. After removal of 4 bases from V and 0 bases from J, the junction contained 15 bases not matched to a gene. This CDR3 spans 19 amino acids. The CDR3 DNA reads as TGTGCCAGCAGCTGGGGTCTGGGGACCGGGACAGATAGCAATCAGCCCCAGCATTTT. This sequence encodes CASSWGLGTGTDSNQPQHF.

The V gene is TRBV11-2, the J gene TRBJ2-3, with D perhaps matching TRBD2 (6 bases). V lost 4 bases and J 1 base, leaving 12 bases between the germline ends. The CDR3 is made up of 15 amino acids. Germline V gene data show CDR1 as SGHAT and CDR2 as FQNNGV. The CDR3 region has the DNA TGTGCCAGCAGCTCTCGGAGGGCTGGCACAGATACGCAGTATTTT. Its translation is CASSSRRAGTDTQYF.

The gene calls are TRBV30 and TRBJ2-7; D is possibly TRBD2 (6 bases). V was cut by 1 base and J by 0 bases, with 19 bases left in between. There are 17 residues in the CDR3. Germline assignment: CDR1 GTSNPN and CDR2 SVGIG (reference sequence). The CDR3 loop reads CAWSDTAGTLNSYEQYF. CDR3 bases: TGTGCCTGGAGTGACACCGCCGGGACTCTGAACTCCTACGAGCAGTACTTC.

This clone was picked up a small number of times. As DNA, the CDR3 is TGTGCCAGCAGTCCTAAAAACGACAGGACCGGTGGCTACACCTTC. Protein product: CASSPKNDRTGGYTF. This chain joins TRBV6-6 and TRBJ1-2, with D maybe TRBD1 (6 bases). Germline V gives CDR1 MNHNY, CDR2 SVGAGI (reference sequence). This CDR3 has 15 residues. Between the trimmed V and J ends, which lost 5 bases and 7 bases, there was a span of 20 bases.

The rearrangement links TRBV19 to TRBJ2-1; perhaps TRBD1 as D (7 bases). The CDR3 contains 14 residues. Germline values: CDR1 LNHDA, CDR2 SQIVND (reference sequence). Deletions cut 5 bases from V and 8 bases from J, with 16 bases between. The chain's CDR3 is CASSSGGGWDEQFF. CDR3 nucleotides: TGTGCCAGTAGTTCAGGGGGAGGATGGGATGAGCAGTTCTTC.

This clone was counted between two and nine times. This chain joins TRBV5-1 and TRBJ1-5; 8 bases match TRBD1. This CDR3 is 14 amino acids long. Germline lookup yields CDR1 SGHRS and CDR2 YFSETQ. V trimming: 4 bases; J trimming: 2 bases; junction bases outside the gene matches: 2. Here the CDR3 DNA reads TGCGCCAGCAGCCAACAGGGGGGCAATCAGCCCCAGCATTTT. Its translation is CASSQQGGNQPQHF.

This clone has more than one count but fewer than ten. Its ends do not fully match the called genes, so a read error is possible. The chain links TRBV7-9 to TRBJ2-7, with D tentatively TRBD1 or TRBD2 (5 bases each). The germline CDR1 and CDR2 sequences are SEHNR and FQNEAQ (reference sequence). The CDR3 spans 14 residues. The CDR3 reads CASSLADSPYEQYF. CDR3 bases: TGTGCCAGCAGCCTAGCTGACAGCCCCTACGAGCAGTACTTC.

This clone showed up just a few times. V and J are TRBV5-6 and TRBJ2-1, with 11 bases matching TRBD1. The CDR3 has 16 residues. Trimming at V came to 4 bases and at J to 1 base, leaving 4 bases not matched to a gene. The V gene's germline CDR1 is SGHDT and CDR2 YYEEEE. The chain's CDR3 is CASSGDRGWSYNEQFF. DNA for the CDR3: TGTGCCAGCAGCGGGGACAGGGGGTGGTCCTACAATGAGCAGTTCTTC.

The V call is TRBV29-1, the J call TRBJ2-2; the match to TRBD2 covers 11 bases. Germline lookup yields CDR1 SQVTM and CDR2 ANQGSEA. The CDR3 spans 14 residues. After removal of 5 bases from V and 8 bases from J, the junction contained 7 bases not matched to a gene. CDR3 sequence: CSVRLAGGIGELFF. CDR3 nucleotides: TGCAGCGTTCGCTTAGCGGGGGGGATTGGGGAGCTGTTTTTT.

The chain combines TRBV7-9 with TRBJ2-3; 10 nucleotides match TRBD2. Germline V gene lookup returns CDR1 SEHNR and CDR2 FQNEAQ (reference sequence). With 5 bases clipped from V and 4 bases from J, the junction kept 9 bases outside the gene matches. The CDR3 consists of 16 residues. CDR3 sequence reads: CASSTTSTSGADTQYF. In DNA form, the CDR3 reads TGTGCCAGCAGCACAACGTCTACTAGCGGGGCAGATACGCAGTATTTT. The entire variable domain, with the rest obtained from reference TRBV7-9 and TRBJ2-3, is as follows: DTGVSQNPRHKITKRGQNVTFRCDPISEHNRLYWYRQTLGQGPEFLTYFQNEAQLEKSRLLSDRFSAERPKGSFSTLEIQRTEQGDSAMYLCASSTTSTSGADTQYFGPGTRLTVL.

The chain carries TRBV2 and TRBJ2-3; D is uncertain. V lost 1 base, J lost 3 bases, and 14 bases lay in between. Germline V CDR1 and CDR2: SNHLY, FYNNEI. The CDR3 is 16 amino acids. This chain's CDR3 is CASSEGPRLETDTQYF. CDR3 coding DNA: TGTGCCAGCAGTGAAGGCCCCCGATTAGAAACAGATACGCAGTATTTT. Full variable domain (missing parts from reference TRBV2 and TRBJ2-3): EPEVTQTPSHQVTQMGQEVILRCVPISNHLYFYWYRQILGQKVEFLVSFYNNEISEKSEIFDDQFSVERPDGSNFTLKIRSTKLEDSAMYFCASSEGPRLETDTQYFGPGTRLTVL.

The chain recombines TRBV19 with TRBJ2-5; D remains unclear. Germline V CDR1 and CDR2: LNHDA, SQIVND (reference sequence). Trimming pared 3 bases from V and 10 bases from J, leaving 21 bases between. The CDR3 loop spans 15 amino acids. The CDR3 DNA is TGTGCCAGTAGTATCCCTACCCCGTGCCCCGGCGACCAGTACTTC. It yields the protein CASSIPTPCPGDQYF.

This clone has only a few counts. The genes are TRBV23-1 and TRBJ1-5, with unresolved D. TRBV23-1 is designated an ORF whose function remains uncertain. The CDR3 sequence is 19 residues long. Trimming removed 2 bases at V and 0 bases at J, with 20 bases between. The CDR3 sequence is CASSQNLVGSADSNQPQHF. The CDR3 region has the DNA TGCGCCAGCAGTCAAAACTTGGTCGGGTCGGCAGATAGCAATCAGCCCCAGCATTTT.

The rearrangement links TRBV9 to TRBJ1-2; TRBD1 aligns across 11 bases. The CDR3 runs 14 residues. Germline CDR1 is SGDLS and CDR2 is YYNGEE. The J segment lost 6 bases and the V segment lost 4 bases, leaving 5 bases of the junction unmatched. The CDR3: CASSLGTGGDGYTF. The CDR3 nucleotides read TGTGCCAGCAGCCTAGGGACAGGGGGTGATGGCTACACCTTC.

The chain combines TRBV12-5 with TRBJ2-3; D gene uncertain. Germline V gene sequence: CDR1 LGHNT, CDR2 FRNRAP. There are 10 residues in the CDR3. The ends were cut back, 5 bases at V and 6 bases at J, with 3 bases in the middle. The CDR3 loop is CASGADTQYF. The DNA of the CDR3 is TGTGCTAGTGGTGCGGATACGCAGTATTTT.

The chain recombines TRBV4-3 with TRBJ1-1, with D uncertain. V lost 6 bases, J lost 2 bases, and 10 bases lay in between. The germline CDR1 and CDR2 sequences are LGHNA and YSLEER. This CDR3 has 13 residues. CDR3 DNA: TGCGCCAGCAGTCGCGATCTTAACACTGAAGCTTTCTTT. This translates into CASSRDLNTEAFF.

The rearrangement joins TRBV29-1 to TRBJ1-1; D unresolved. The V and J ends lost 4 bases and 2 bases respectively, with 5 bases between them. This CDR3 has 11 residues. Germline V gene data show CDR1 as SQVTM and CDR2 as ANQGSEA. The CDR3 reads CSVGINTEAFF. The CDR3 region has the DNA TGCAGCGTTGGGATAAACACTGAAGCTTTCTTT.